This T cell receptor (beta chain) was captured in a study of shared clonotypes between healthy human individuals. CDR3 length equals 14 residues. The germline V gene encodes CDR1 SGHRS and CDR2 YFSETQ. V lost 7 bases to trimming and J lost 5 bases; unmatched junction nucleotides: 9. TCRdb keeps only in-frame clones here, not all; method: immunoSEQ multiplex PCR. The top ten clones hold 0.95% to 1.5% of a sample with about 1,500,000 clones, approximately 97% of them seen once. The sequence was collected from a man between 25 and 39 years old in good health. The source material was naive CD4+ T cells sorted from blood. Subset described: CD45RA+ positively selected. The J gene is TRBJ2-5, the V gene TRBV5-1; TRBD2 matches at 9 bases. The DNA of the CDR3 is TGCGCCAGCTCTGGCGGGAGGGCCTGGGAGACCCAGTACTTC. Protein product: CASSGGRAWETQYF.